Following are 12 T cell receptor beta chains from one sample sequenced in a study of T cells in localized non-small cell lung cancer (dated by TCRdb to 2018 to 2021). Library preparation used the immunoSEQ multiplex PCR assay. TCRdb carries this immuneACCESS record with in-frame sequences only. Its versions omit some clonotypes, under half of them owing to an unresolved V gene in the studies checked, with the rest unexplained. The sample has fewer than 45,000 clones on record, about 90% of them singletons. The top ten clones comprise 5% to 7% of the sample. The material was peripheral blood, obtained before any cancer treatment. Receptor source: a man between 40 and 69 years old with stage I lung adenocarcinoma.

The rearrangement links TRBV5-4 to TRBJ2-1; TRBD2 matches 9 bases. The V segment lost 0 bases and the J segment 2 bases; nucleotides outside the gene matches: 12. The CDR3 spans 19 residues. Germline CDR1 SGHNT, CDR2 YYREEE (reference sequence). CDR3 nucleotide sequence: TGTGCCAGCAGCTTGGCCCCGGCTAGCGGGAAAGTGGCCTACAATGAGCAGTTCTTC. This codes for CASSLAPASGKVAYNEQFF.

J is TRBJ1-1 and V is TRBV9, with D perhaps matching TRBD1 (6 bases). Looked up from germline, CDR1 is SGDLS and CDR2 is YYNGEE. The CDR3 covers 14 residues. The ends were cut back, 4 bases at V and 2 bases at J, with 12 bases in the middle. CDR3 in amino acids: CASSFGRGNTEAFF. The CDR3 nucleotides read TGTGCCAGCAGCTTTGGCAGGGGAAACACTGAAGCTTTCTTT.

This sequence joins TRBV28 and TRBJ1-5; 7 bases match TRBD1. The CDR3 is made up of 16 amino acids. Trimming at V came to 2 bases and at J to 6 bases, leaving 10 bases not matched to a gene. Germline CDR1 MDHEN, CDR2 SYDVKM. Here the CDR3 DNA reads TGTGCCAGCAGTTTAGGGGCAGGGGGGGCAGGTCAGCCCCAGCATTTT. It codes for CASSLGAGGAGQPQHF.

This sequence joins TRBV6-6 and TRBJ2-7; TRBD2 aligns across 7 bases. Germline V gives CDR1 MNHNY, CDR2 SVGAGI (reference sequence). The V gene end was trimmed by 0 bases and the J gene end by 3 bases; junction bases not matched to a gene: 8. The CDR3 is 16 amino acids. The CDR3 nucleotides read TGTGCCAGCAGTTACTCAAAAGCGGGCGGGGGCTACGAGCAGTACTTC. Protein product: CASSYSKAGGGYEQYF.

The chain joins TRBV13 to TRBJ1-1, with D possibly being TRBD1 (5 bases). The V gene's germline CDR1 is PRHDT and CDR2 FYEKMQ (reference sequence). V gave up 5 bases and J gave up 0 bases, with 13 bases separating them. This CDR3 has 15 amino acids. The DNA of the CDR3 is TGTGCCAGCAGCCGTTATGGGGCCTTGAACACTGAAGCTTTCTTT. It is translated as CASSRYGALNTEAFF.

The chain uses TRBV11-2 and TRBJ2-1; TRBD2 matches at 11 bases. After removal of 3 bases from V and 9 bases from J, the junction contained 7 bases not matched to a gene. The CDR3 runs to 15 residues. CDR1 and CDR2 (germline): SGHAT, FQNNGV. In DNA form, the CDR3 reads TGTGCCAGCAGCTTTAGCGGGAGGGCCGTGGGTGAGCAGTTCTTC. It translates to CASSFSGRAVGEQFF.

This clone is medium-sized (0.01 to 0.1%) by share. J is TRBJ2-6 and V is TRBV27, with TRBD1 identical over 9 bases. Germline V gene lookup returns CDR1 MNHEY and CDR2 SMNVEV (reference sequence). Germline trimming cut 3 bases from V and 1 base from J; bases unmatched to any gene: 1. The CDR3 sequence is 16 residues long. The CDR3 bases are TGTGCCAGCAGTTTGACAGGGGGTTCTGGGGCCAACGTCCTGACTTTC. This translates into CASSLTGGSGANVLTF.

CDR3 residues: CASLYEQYF. In DNA form, the CDR3 reads TGTGCCAGTTTGTACGAGCAGTACTTC. The chain is built from TRBV28 and TRBJ2-7; no clear D gene. The CDR3 totals 9 residues. Trimming stripped 9 bases from V and 4 bases from J, with 4 bases between. CDR1 is MDHEN and CDR2 is SYDVKM in the germline V gene. The full variable domain, rest sourced from reference TRBV28 and TRBJ2-7, is DVKVTQSSRYLVKRTGEKVFLECVQDMDHENMFWYRQDPGLGLRLIYFSYDVKMKEKGDIPEGYSVSREKKERFSLILESASTNQTSMYLCASLYEQYFGPGTRLTVT.

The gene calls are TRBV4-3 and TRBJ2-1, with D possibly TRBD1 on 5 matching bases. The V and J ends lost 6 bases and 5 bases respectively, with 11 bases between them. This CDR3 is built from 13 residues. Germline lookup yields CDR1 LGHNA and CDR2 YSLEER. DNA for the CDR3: TGCGCCAGCAGGTCCCCAGGGAACAATGAGCAGTTCTTC. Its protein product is CASRSPGNNEQFF.

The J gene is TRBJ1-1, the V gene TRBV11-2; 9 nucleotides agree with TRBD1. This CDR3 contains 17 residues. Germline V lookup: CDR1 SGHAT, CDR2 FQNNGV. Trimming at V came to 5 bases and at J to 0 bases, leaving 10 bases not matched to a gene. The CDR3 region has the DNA TGTGCCAGCAGCCTACGACAGGGGGTCCACATGAACACTGAAGCTTTCTTT. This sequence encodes CASSLRQGVHMNTEAFF.

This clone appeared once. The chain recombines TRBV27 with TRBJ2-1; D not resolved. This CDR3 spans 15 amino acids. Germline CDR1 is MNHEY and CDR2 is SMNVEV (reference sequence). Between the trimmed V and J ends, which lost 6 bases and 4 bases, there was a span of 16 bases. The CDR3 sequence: CASSPSPSPYNEQFF. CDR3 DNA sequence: TGTGCCAGCAGCCCCTCACCCTCCCCGTACAATGAGCAGTTCTTC.

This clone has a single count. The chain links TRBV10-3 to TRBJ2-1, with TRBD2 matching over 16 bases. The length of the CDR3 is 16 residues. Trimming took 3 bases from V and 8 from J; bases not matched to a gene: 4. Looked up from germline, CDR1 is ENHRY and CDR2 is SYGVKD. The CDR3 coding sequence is TGTGCCATCAGTGAAAGGGGGACTAGCGGGAGGGATGAGCAGTTCTTC. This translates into CAISERGTSGRDEQFF.